What follows describes a single TCR beta chain. Its cognate antigen is unknown. This record comes from a study of memory CD4+ T cells and cytomegalovirus serostatus. Whole-study results and caveats: Of 150 to 200 reported CMV TCRbeta sequences, 60 to 85 were found in memory CD4+ repertoires. The CMV-associated TCR signature appears largely within the CD4+ memory repertoire.

CDR1 is SEHNR, CDR2 FQNEAQ, per germline (reference sequence). V was clipped by 0 bases and J by 5 bases, with 13 bases between them. CDR3 length equals 15 residues. The sort gate was single viable CD3+CD4+CD8-CD45RO+ cells for memory CD4+ T cells. After thawing, CD4+ T cells were positively selected. This table comes from immunoSEQ multiplex PCR, and its TCRdb copy is limited to in-frame clones, with some not included. In the table there are 35,000 to 45,000 clones, roughly 78% of which are singletons. This clonotype was sampled from an adult in good health and CMV-seropositive. Material: memory CD4+ T cells from blood. The chain links TRBV7-9 to TRBJ1-1; D might be TRBD1 (5 bases). The CDR3 DNA reads as TGTGCCAGCAGCTTAGCACAGGTTGCTGGGACTGAAGCTTTCTTT. It codes for CASSLAQVAGTEAFF.